This is a list of T cell receptor beta chains from one sample in a study of spatial heterogeneity in lung cancer. TCRdb ran MiXCR on the 5' RACE reads and lists one entry per CDR3 protein. The table includes some 100,000 distinct CDR3 sequences, approximately 8.2% detected once. The material sequenced was PBMCs, taken at surgery. These TCRs come from a male donor with early-stage non-small cell lung cancer. Each CDR3 is given with its conserved first and last residue. A D gene is named only where the DNA matches it firmly. Expanded clones get a size class; other rows say once, few or many, or leave the size out.

v_call,j_call,d_call,clone_size,cdr3_aa,cdr3_nt
TRBV7-2,TRBJ1-5,.,.,CASSLGPGGNQPQHF,TGTGCCAGCAGCTTAGGACCCGGTGGCAATCAGCCCCAGCATTTT
TRBV9,TRBJ2-1,.,.,CASSPPLAFGYNEQFF,TGTGCCAGCAGCCCTCCCCTAGCATTCGGTTACAATGAGCAGTTCTTC
TRBV7-9,TRBJ2-2,.,.,CASTPQGRGTGELFF,TGTGCCAGCACCCCGCAGGGGCGAGGCACCGGGGAGCTGTTTTTT
TRBV11-1,TRBJ2-2,.,.,CASSPVRPGNTGELFF,TGTGCCAGCAGCCCAGTCAGGCCAGGGAACACCGGGGAGCTGTTTTTT
TRBV29-1,TRBJ1-1,.,many,CSVETGSGWNTEAFF,TGCAGCGTTGAAACAGGGAGTGGATGGAACACTGAAGCTTTCTTT
TRBV5-1,TRBJ1-1,.,many,CASSPIGNPNTEAFF,TGCGCCAGCAGCCCGATAGGGAATCCGAACACTGAAGCTTTCTTT
TRBV6-2/TRBV6-3,TRBJ2-3,TRBD1,few,CATGPGQGAIDTQYF,TGTGCCACCGGCCCGGGACAGGGGGCGATAGATACGCAGTATTTT
TRBV20-1,TRBJ1-3,.,.,CSARSIGNTIYF,TGCAGTGCTAGGTCCATTGGAAACACCATATATTTT
TRBV28,TRBJ2-2,.,medium-sized,CASRPTQGNTGELFF,TGTGCCAGCAGGCCAACTCAGGGGAACACCGGGGAGCTGTTTTTT
TRBV2,TRBJ1-2,.,few,CASSAGEAANYGYTF,TGTGCCAGCAGTGCCGGGGAGGCCGCTAACTATGGCTACACCTTC
TRBV9,TRBJ2-5,.,.,CASSVGGTQETQYF,TGTGCCAGCAGCGTAGGGGGGACCCAAGAGACCCAGTACTTC
TRBV9,TRBJ2-2,.,.,CASSVGPGGITGELFF,TGTGCCAGCAGCGTAGGGCCGGGCGGGATCACCGGGGAGCTGTTTTTT
TRBV29-1,TRBJ2-7,.,many,CSVSAGATYEQYF,TGCAGCGTCTCCGCGGGGGCGACCTACGAGCAGTACTTC
TRBV6-6,TRBJ2-3,.,.,CASSYGLANPDTQYF,TGTGCCAGCAGTTATGGGTTAGCGAACCCAGATACGCAGTATTTT
TRBV9,TRBJ2-3,.,many,CASSVADSTDTQYF,TGTGCCAGCAGCGTAGCGGACAGCACAGATACGCAGTATTTT
TRBV20-1,TRBJ1-5,.,.,CSARDPRGDNQPQHF,TGCAGTGCTAGGGACCCTAGGGGAGACAATCAGCCCCAGCATTTT
TRBV5-1,TRBJ2-5,.,.,CASALGPTTAQETQYF,TGCGCCAGCGCCCTCGGCCCTACGACAGCACAAGAGACCCAGTACTTC
TRBV3-1,TRBJ2-1,TRBD2,many,CASSTGLAANNEQFF,TGTGCCAGCAGCACGGGACTAGCGGCTAACAATGAGCAGTTCTTC
TRBV6-5,TRBJ2-6,.,many,CASMLRGTSSGANVLTF,TGTGCCAGCATGTTAAGGGGCACAAGCTCTGGGGCCAACGTCCTGACTTTC
TRBV7-2,TRBJ2-5,.,many,CASSPGETQYF,TGTGCCAGCAGCCCGGGAGAGACCCAGTACTTC
TRBV5-5,TRBJ2-5,TRBD2,.,CASSTLPWGGQETQYF,TGTGCCAGCAGCACCCTCCCGTGGGGGGGACAAGAGACCCAGTACTTC
TRBV16,TRBJ1-1,.,many,CASSQWSFGTEAFF,TGTGCCAGCAGCCAATGGTCTTTTGGCACTGAAGCTTTCTTT
TRBV2,TRBJ1-1,.,many,CASIFTPVNTEAFF,TGTGCCAGCATTTTCACGCCGGTTAACACTGAAGCTTTCTTT
TRBV2,TRBJ1-4,.,.,CASSEWGRYAEKLFF,TGTGCCAGCAGTGAATGGGGCCGCTATGCTGAAAAACTGTTTTTT
TRBV11-3,TRBJ2-7,TRBD2,.,CASTLGASGRRYEQYF,TGTGCCAGCACACTAGGGGCTAGCGGGAGGAGATACGAGCAGTACTTC
TRBV20-1,TRBJ2-3,.,.,CSAGVTGGDTQYF,TGCAGTGCTGGGGTGACAGGTGGGGATACGCAGTATTTT
TRBV10-3,TRBJ2-1,TRBD2,.,CAISETSGGPGEQFF,TGTGCCATCAGTGAGACTAGCGGGGGCCCGGGGGAGCAGTTCTTC
TRBV18,TRBJ1-4,.,many,CASSPRQVSEKLFF,TGTGCCAGCTCACCGAGGCAGGTGTCGGAAAAACTGTTTTTT
TRBV28,TRBJ1-2,.,.,CASSLSRFSGYTF,TGTGCCAGCAGTTTAAGCAGGTTTTCTGGCTACACCTTC
TRBV20-1,TRBJ1-4,.,once,CSARVQGGTNEKLFF,TGCAGTGCTAGGGTTCAGGGAGGTACTAATGAAAAACTGTTTTTT
TRBV7-9,TRBJ2-5,.,few,CASSRDPAETQYF,TGTGCCAGCAGCCGCGACCCCGCAGAGACCCAGTACTTC
TRBV21-1,TRBJ2-4,.,many,CASSKEMGTIAKNIQYF,TGTGCCAGCAGCAAAGAGATGGGCACAATAGCCAAAAACATTCAGTACTTC
TRBV6-4,TRBJ2-1,.,.,CASKVGPAYNEQFF,TGTGCCAGCAAGGTGGGACCCGCCTACAATGAGCAGTTCTTC
TRBV20-1,TRBJ2-5,.,many,CSARVGGRGLAQYF,TGCAGTGCTAGAGTCGGGGGACGAGGGTTAGCCCAGTACTTC
TRBV20-1,TRBJ2-3,.,few,CSARGEFPDTQYF,TGCAGTGCTAGAGGGGAATTCCCAGATACGCAGTATTTT
TRBV5-1,TRBJ2-1,TRBD2,many,CASWLPGLAGGQFF,TGCGCCAGCTGGCTTCCGGGACTAGCGGGGGGCCAGTTCTTC
TRBV29-1,TRBJ2-5,TRBD1,many,CSADRVGETQYF,TGCAGCGCTGACAGGGTTGGAGAGACCCAGTACTTC
TRBV5-1,TRBJ1-2,.,many,CASSLAATNYGYTF,TGCGCCAGCAGCTTGGCGGCCACAAACTATGGCTACACCTTC
TRBV28,TRBJ2-3,.,many,CASSFRGSPTDTQYF,TGTGCCAGCAGTTTCCGGGGGAGTCCCACAGATACGCAGTATTTT
TRBV3-1,TRBJ2-7,.,many,CASSRGGPGEQYF,TGTGCCAGCAGCCGGGGGGGCCCGGGGGAGCAGTACTTC
TRBV6-5,TRBJ2-1,TRBD2,many,CASSYSPSGGYNEQFF,TGTGCCAGCAGTTACTCGCCTAGCGGGGGGTACAATGAGCAGTTCTTC
TRBV5-1,TRBJ1-1,.,many,CASSLSYGNTEAFF,TGCGCCAGCAGCTTGTCCTACGGGAACACTGAAGCTTTCTTT
TRBV7-9,TRBJ2-7,.,many,CASSFTGNYEQYF,TGTGCCAGCAGCTTTACGGGAAACTACGAGCAGTACTTC
TRBV20-1,TRBJ2-4,.,.,CSARESSLLAKNIQYF,TGCAGTGCTAGAGAGAGCTCGCTGCTAGCCAAAAACATTCAGTACTTC
TRBV12-3/TRBV12-4,TRBJ1-6,.,.,CASSWGQGNSPLHF,TGTGCCAGCAGTTGGGGGCAGGGGAATTCACCCCTCCACTTT
TRBV19,TRBJ2-7,.,few,CASSLIQGGEQYF,TGTGCCAGTAGTCTAATACAGGGAGGCGAGCAGTACTTC
TRBV5-1,TRBJ2-1,TRBD2,.,CASSLGLAANEQFF,TGCGCCAGCAGCTTGGGACTAGCAGCCAATGAGCAGTTCTTC
TRBV12-3/TRBV12-4,TRBJ2-7,.,many,CASSLSLGASAHYEQYF,TGTGCCAGCAGTTTAAGCCTCGGGGCTAGCGCCCACTACGAGCAGTACTTC
TRBV18,TRBJ1-6,.,.,CASSPPDPADSPLHF,TGTGCCAGCTCACCACCGGACCCGGCGGATTCACCCCTCCACTTT
TRBV7-2,TRBJ1-1,.,.,CASSTYSTEAFF,TGTGCCAGCAGCACGTACAGCACTGAAGCTTTCTTT
TRBV29-1,TRBJ2-7,TRBD2,few,CSVVAGGPREQYF,TGCAGCGTAGTAGCGGGAGGGCCGCGAGAGCAGTACTTC
TRBV7-9,TRBJ1-5,.,many,CASSFLGQGPQHF,TGTGCCAGCAGCTTTTTGGGCCAGGGGCCCCAGCATTTT